These 26 T cell receptor beta chains originate from one sample sequenced in a study of Tregs in tolerant kidney transplant recipients. Some clones are missing from TCRdb's copy, which holds only in-frame ones; the method was immunoSEQ multiplex PCR. Among roughly 70,000 clones listed, 87% were seen once. Recipients received nonmyeloablative bone marrow transplants from related graft donors, with transient mixed chimerism. Sequenced here: CD4+ T cells from blood (PBMCs), sampled 6 months after the transplant. The receptors shown here come from a human patient who received a combined kidney and bone marrow transplant. Some T cells may be provided by the graft donor.

As for this clone: In the same sample, other DNA sequences code for this CDR3. The rearrangement uses TRBV5-4 and TRBJ2-3, with D tentatively TRBD1 (5 bases). V dropped 2 bases and J dropped 4 bases, with 11 bases sitting between them. Germline CDR1 and CDR2: SGHNT and YYREEE (reference sequence). The CDR3 consists of 14 residues. The CDR3 DNA reads TGTGCCAGCAGCTTCCAAAGGGGCGCAGATACGCAGTATTTT. Its protein is CASSFQRGADTQYF.

J is TRBJ2-7 and V is TRBV19; 8 bases fit TRBD1. Trimming at V came to 1 base and at J to 5 bases, leaving 4 bases not matched to a gene. Per the germline V gene, CDR1 is LNHDA and CDR2 is SQIVND (reference sequence). This CDR3 is 14 amino acids long. Here the CDR3 DNA reads TGTGCCAGTAGTATAGGGACAGGGCGTCACGAGCAGTACTTC. Protein: CASSIGTGRHEQYF.

This clone was observed a single time. The J gene is TRBJ2-7, the V gene TRBV6-5; tentative D call: TRBD1 (6 bases). V was trimmed by 6 bases and J by 3 bases, leaving 18 bases between them. The CDR3 has 15 residues. The germline V gene encodes CDR1 MNHEY and CDR2 SVGAGI. The CDR3 protein is CASSRGPPPIYEQYF. CDR3 coding DNA: TGTGCCAGCAGCAGGGGTCCCCCTCCAATCTACGAGCAGTACTTC.

The V call is TRBV19, the J call TRBJ1-5, with D uncertain. This CDR3 comprises 16 residues. V lost 1 base, J lost 4 bases, and 14 bases lay in between. The germline V gene has CDR1 LNHDA and CDR2 SQIVND (reference sequence). In DNA, the CDR3 is TGTGCCAGTAGTATAGTTTTTTTACAGAAGAATCAGCCCCAGCATTTT. Translation: CASSIVFLQKNQPQHF.

V is TRBV30 and J is TRBJ1-6; D gene uncertain. This CDR3 has 13 residues. Trimming took 5 bases from V and 9 from J, leaving 14 bases between them. From germline, CDR1 is GTSNPN and CDR2 SVGIG (reference sequence). CDR3 in DNA: TGTGCCTGGGCGGGCAGATTTGGTTCACCCCTCCACTTT. Encoded protein: CAWAGRFGSPLHF.

V usage is TRBV18 and J usage is TRBJ2-2, with TRBD1 matching over 9 bases. The CDR3 has 16 residues. CDR1 is KGHSH, CDR2 LQKENI, per germline. J lost 6 bases, V lost 4 bases, and 9 bases had no gene match. The CDR3, as DNA: TGTGCCAGCTCACGGACTGAGGGGACAGGGCCCGGGGAGCTGTTTTTT. Protein: CASSRTEGTGPGELFF.

The V and J genes are TRBV30 and TRBJ1-1, with 8 positions matching TRBD1. Germline CDR1 reads GTSNPN; CDR2 reads SVGIG (reference sequence). This CDR3 has 14 residues. With V trimmed by 4 bases and J by 4 bases, 8 bases remained unmatched. CDR3 DNA sequence: TGTGCCTGGACCAGGGGGCGCTTGGGCACTGAAGCTTTCTTT. As protein: CAWTRGRLGTEAFF.

The rearrangement joins TRBV29-1 to TRBJ1-4; 8 nucleotides match TRBD1. Trimming took 3 bases from V and 8 from J; bases not matched to a gene: 8. The CDR3 is 14 amino acids. From germline, CDR1 is SQVTM and CDR2 ANQGSEA. CDR3 sequence reads: CSVDPGQGGEKLFF. The CDR3 region has the DNA TGCAGCGTTGACCCCGGACAGGGTGGGGAAAAACTGTTTTTT.

The J gene is TRBJ1-3, the V gene TRBV5-1; D is undetermined. The CDR3 is 13 amino acids. Looked up from germline, CDR1 is SGHRS and CDR2 is YFSETQ. Trimming cost V 5 bases and J 3 bases, with 9 bases left between them. For the CDR3, the DNA is TGCGCCAGCAGTCAGTCAGATGGAAACACCATATATTTT. Amino acid sequence: CASSQSDGNTIYF.

Concerning this clone itself: Other DNA sequences in this specimen translate into the identical CDR3. This chain uses TRBV7-2 with TRBJ1-2, with TRBD1 as a possible D gene (6 bases). Per the germline V gene, CDR1 is SGHTA and CDR2 is FQGNSA. With 1 base removed from V and 7 bases from J, the gap between germline ends came to 16 bases. The CDR3 loop spans 15 amino acids. The CDR3 is CASSLGVGGLGGYTF. The DNA of the CDR3 is TGTGCCAGCAGCTTAGGAGTGGGGGGGCTTGGTGGCTACACCTTC.

On this clone: Other DNA sequences in this specimen translate into the identical CDR3. V is TRBV4-1 and J is TRBJ1-6, with D hard to call. There are 14 residues in the CDR3. Germline-derived CDR1 and CDR2 are MGHRA and YSYEKL. Trimming took 2 bases from V and 7 from J, leaving 9 bases between them. The CDR3 sequence is CASSQRDANSPLHF. The CDR3, as DNA: TGCGCCAGCAGCCAACGAGATGCGAATTCACCCCTCCACTTT.

This chain connects TRBV7-2 to TRBJ2-3; D is ambiguous. V was trimmed by 2 bases and J by 2 bases, leaving 11 bases between them. This CDR3 region has 15 residues. CDR1 and CDR2 (germline): SGHTA, FQGNSA. The CDR3 coding sequence is TGTGCCAGCAGCTTAACTGCGATAAACACAGATACGCAGTATTTT. It codes for CASSLTAINTDTQYF.

Notes on this clone: Other DNA variants within this sample encode the same CDR3. The chain couples TRBV6-5 to TRBJ1-6, with a possible D match to TRBD1 (6 bases). Looked up from germline, CDR1 is MNHEY and CDR2 is SVGAGI. The CDR3 totals 14 residues. The germline V and J ends were trimmed by 6 bases and 1 base, with 7 bases remaining between them. CDR3 loop: CASRRGSYNSPLHF. The CDR3 nucleotides are TGTGCCAGCAGGAGGGGGTCCTATAATTCACCCCTCCACTTT.

The count of this clone is one. The chain combines TRBV6-5 with TRBJ2-5; perhaps TRBD2 as D (6 bases). Germline V gene lookup returns CDR1 MNHEY and CDR2 SVGAGI. The CDR3 has 14 amino acids. V dropped 2 bases and J dropped 5 bases, with 12 bases sitting between them. The CDR3 region is CASSYRRAGETQYF. Here the CDR3 DNA reads TGTGCCAGCAGTTACAGGCGGGCGGGGGAGACCCAGTACTTC.

This clone was observed a handful of times. The chain links TRBV29-1 to TRBJ2-3, with 8 nucleotides matching TRBD2. From germline, CDR1 is SQVTM and CDR2 ANQGSEA. This CDR3 is 14 amino acids long. V lost 4 bases to trimming and J lost 3 bases; unmatched junction nucleotides: 6. CDR3 DNA sequence: TGCAGCGTTGGATCCCGGGGGGGGACAGATACGCAGTATTTT. It translates to CSVGSRGGTDTQYF.

The chain joins TRBV27 to TRBJ2-1, with TRBD1 matching over 7 bases. The germline gives CDR1 MNHEY, CDR2 SMNVEV (reference sequence). The trim removed 5 bases at V and 5 bases at J, leaving 15 bases unmatched. This CDR3 is built from 17 residues. The CDR3: CASSPPLGRGYHNEQFF. The CDR3 DNA reads TGTGCCAGCAGTCCCCCCTTGGGCAGGGGGTACCACAATGAGCAGTTCTTC.

The chain joins TRBV2 to TRBJ1-2; D not certain. Trimming cost V 2 bases and J 4 bases, with 5 bases left between them. The V gene's germline CDR1 is SNHLY and CDR2 FYNNEI. This CDR3 has 12 amino acids. CDR3 region: CASSEQIYGYTF. CDR3 bases: TGTGCCAGCAGTGAACAGATCTATGGCTACACCTTC.

This clone was picked up one time. V usage is TRBV5-5 and J usage is TRBJ2-7; D may be TRBD2 (6 bases). Germline V gene lookup returns CDR1 SGHKS and CDR2 YYEKEE (reference sequence). CDR3 size: 15 residues. V was trimmed by 4 bases and J by 3 bases, leaving 17 bases between them. CDR3 amino acids: CASSDLTGEGYEQYF. DNA of the CDR3: TGTGCCAGCAGCGATCTGACGGGAGAGGGCTACGAGCAGTACTTC.

This chain connects TRBV7-2 to TRBJ1-3; no definite D call. The ends were cut back, 2 bases at V and 2 bases at J, with 10 bases in the middle. The CDR3 contains 15 residues. Germline V lookup: CDR1 SGHTA, CDR2 FQGNSA. The CDR3 bases are TGTGCCAGCAGCTTACCCCGGAGGACTGGAAACACCATATATTTT. This sequence encodes CASSLPRRTGNTIYF.

The chain has TRBV6-1 and TRBJ2-7, with D perhaps TRBD1 (5 bases). The V gene lost 3 bases and the J gene lost 0 bases, with 9 bases spanning the gap. The CDR3 has 14 amino acids. CDR1 and CDR2 from the germline V gene are MNHNS and SASEGT. The CDR3 DNA follows: TGTGCCAGCAGTGACTACAGGAGCTCCTACGAGCAGTACTTC. Its protein product is CASSDYRSSYEQYF.

The chain is built from TRBV11-3 and TRBJ2-7, with D possibly being TRBD2 (5 bases). Germline V CDR1 and CDR2: SGHNT, YENEEA. The ends were cut back, 5 bases at V and 5 bases at J, with 19 bases in the middle. This CDR3 has 15 amino acids. The CDR3 spells CASSPVRDLIHEQYF. The CDR3 nucleotides are TGTGCCAGCAGCCCGGTACGGGATTTAATCCACGAGCAGTACTTC.

This clone has only one observation. CDR3: CASSIRGRNYGYTF. The CDR3 DNA reads TGTGCCAGTAGTATAAGGGGGCGAAACTATGGCTACACCTTC. The rearrangement joins TRBV19 to TRBJ1-2, with 7 bases aligning to TRBD1. The CDR3 covers 14 residues. V trimming: 2 bases; J trimming: 2 bases; junction bases outside the gene matches: 2. The germline V gene encodes CDR1 LNHDA and CDR2 SQIVND (reference sequence).

As to this clone: At one boundary the junction diverges from the germline segment, which might be a read error. At the DNA level, this CDR3 is encoded by other sequences in the same sample as well. V gene TRBV25-1 combines with J gene TRBJ1-6, with 8 positions matching TRBD1. This CDR3 has 15 amino acids. Germline CDR1 is MGHDK and CDR2 is SYGVNS. The CDR3 is CASSLGQGGNSPLHF. For the CDR3, the DNA is TGTGCCAGCAGCCTCGGACAGGGAGGGAATTCACCCCTCCATTTT.

Of note for this clone: The junction differs from germline at one of its ends, possibly a read error. Other nucleotide sequences in the sample specify the same CDR3. The chain joins TRBV7-6 to TRBJ1-6; 11 nucleotides agree with TRBD1. This CDR3 comprises 16 residues. The germline V gene encodes CDR1 SGHVS and CDR2 FNYEAQ. CDR3 residues: CASSSRTGGSNSPLHF. The CDR3 coding sequence is TGTGCCAGCAGCTCCCGGACAGGGGGCTCAAATTCCCCCCTCCACTTT.

The chain is built from TRBV2 and TRBJ2-4; D gene unclear. CDR1 and CDR2 from the germline V gene are SNHLY and FYNNEI. The V and J ends lost 3 bases and 7 bases respectively, with 10 bases between them. This CDR3 is 13 amino acids long. Written as DNA, the CDR3 is TGTGCCAGCAGTGATCTCCGGAGCAACATTCAGTACTTC. This gives the protein CASSDLRSNIQYF.

The V and J genes are TRBV30 and TRBJ1-2, with D possibly TRBD1 on 5 matching bases. Germline V gene data show CDR1 as GTSNPN and CDR2 as SVGIG (reference sequence). Trimming removed 6 bases from V and 0 bases from J, with 11 bases in between. This CDR3 spans 13 amino acids. The CDR3 sequence: CACLDNSNYGYTF. DNA for the CDR3: TGTGCCTGCTTGGACAACTCTAACTATGGCTACACCTTC.